This T cell receptor beta chain was observed in a study of regulatory T cells in long-lasting Graves disease. Through Arm-PCR of CDR3 regions and iRepertoire HTBI primers, TCR beta libraries were built. Authors' data handling: Samples collectively showed around 56 TRBV and about 15 TRBJ segments. TCRdb redid the calling of the multiplex PCR reads with MiXCR, one entry per CDR3 protein. What appears here as the V and J calls and clone size reflects TCRdb's work, not the paper's. The profile covers 360,000 or so distinct CDR3 sequences, with about 10% appearing a single time and under 20% taken by the ten largest. The study, taken as a whole, reports: Persistent Graves' cases showed lower TCR diversity than newly diagnosed cases. Patients with persistent disease showed a bias toward TRBV28, TRBJ1-2 and TRBJ2-5.

As regards this clonotype: Its antigen is still unknown. Its ends do not fully match the called genes, so a read error is possible.

The germline V gene has CDR1 KGHSH and CDR2 LQKENI. CDR3 length equals 14 residues. Time point: newly diagnosed GD, antithyroid drugs for less than 3 months. Extracted RNA from PBMCs served as the source of the TCR library. These sequences were also reported in another study, on T cells in Graves' hyperthyroidism and ophthalmopathy. That work states: Blood shared most expanded thyroid clonotypes above 0.001.

This sequence joins TRBV18 and TRBJ1-4; TRBD1 might be the D (5 bases). The source is a woman aged 18-30 years with Graves disease. The sample was peripheral blood mononuclear cells (PBMCs), taken at new diagnosis, from a patient treated with antithyroid drugs. CDR3 nucleotides: TGTGCCAGCCCACCAATGGGACTTAATGAAAAACTGTTTTTT. Encoded protein: CASPPMGLNEKLFF.